This T cell receptor (beta chain) was recovered during a study of OX40 agonist ivuxolimab in advanced cancers. Turning to the study itself: Participants, roughly 80% male, averaged roughly 55 years of age, ranging from 23 to 79. Overall study findings and caveats: Expanded clones were, on average, more numerous in CD8+ T cells than in CD4+. Patients with a partial response at 0.1-3.0 mg/kg had among the lowest clonal expansion.

Assay used: immunoSEQ multiplex PCR; TCRdb lists only in-frame clones, some missing. The sample has around 69,000 clones; approximately 83% are singletons. V was pared by 4 bases and J by 0 bases, with 6 bases of the junction left unmatched. CDR1 is SGHKS, CDR2 YYEKEE, per germline (reference sequence). The CDR3 consists of 15 residues. For this clone: What it recognizes is unknown.

This TCR was recovered from an adult with an advanced solid tumor such as melanoma, head and neck, liver or kidney cancer. The source material was CD4+ or CD8+ T cells sorted from blood, sampled in a trial of the OX40 agonist ivuxolimab. The chain couples TRBV5-5 to TRBJ1-1; 7 nucleotides match TRBD1. The CDR3 DNA reads as TGTGCCAGCAGCCCAACAGACAGGGTGAACACTGAAGCTTTCTTT. This gives the protein CASSPTDRVNTEAFF. Full variable domain (outside the CDR3, taken from reference TRBV5-5 and TRBJ1-1): DAGVTQSPTHLIKTRGQQVTLRCSPISGHKSVSWYQQVLGQGPQFIFQYYEKEERGRGNFPDRFSARQFPNYSSELNVNALLLGDSALYLCASSPTDRVNTEAFFGQGTRLTVV.